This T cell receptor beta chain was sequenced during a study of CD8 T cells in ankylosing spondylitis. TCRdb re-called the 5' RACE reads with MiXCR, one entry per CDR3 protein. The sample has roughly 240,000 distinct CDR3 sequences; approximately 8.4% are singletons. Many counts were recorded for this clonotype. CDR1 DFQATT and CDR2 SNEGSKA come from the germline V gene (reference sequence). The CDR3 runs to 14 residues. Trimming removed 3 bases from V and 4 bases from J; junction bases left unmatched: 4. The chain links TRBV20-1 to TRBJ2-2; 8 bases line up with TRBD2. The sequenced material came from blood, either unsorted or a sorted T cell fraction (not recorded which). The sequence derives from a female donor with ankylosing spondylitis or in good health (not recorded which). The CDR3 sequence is CSARGLVGTGELFF. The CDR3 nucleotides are TGCAGTGCTAGGGGACTAGTGGGCACCGGGGAGCTGTTTTTT.